The clone carrying this T cell receptor beta chain was recorded many times. This entry belongs to a study of Graves' ophthalmopathy and Graves' hyperthyroidism. Using RNA transcripts, the TCR beta CDR3 regions were amplified. HTBI primers were used in a first-round RT-PCR, which preceded a second-round multiplex PCR. TCRdb redid the calling of the multiplex PCR reads with MiXCR, one entry per CDR3 protein. The data show hundreds of thousands of distinct CDR3 sequences, roughly two fifths seen once. The CDR3 consists of 15 residues. V lost 5 bases, J lost 1 base, and 15 bases lay in between. Germline values: CDR1 SEHNR, CDR2 FQNEAQ (reference sequence).

The V and J genes are TRBV7-9 and TRBJ2-7, with TRBD2 as a possible D gene (5 bases). Sequencing was done on a sample of peripheral blood. The receptor was isolated from an adult man with Graves' ophthalmopathy. CDR3 in DNA: TGTGCCAGCAGCCGAACGGGGTCGGCATCCTACGAGCAGTACTTC. It translates to CASSRTGSASYEQYF.